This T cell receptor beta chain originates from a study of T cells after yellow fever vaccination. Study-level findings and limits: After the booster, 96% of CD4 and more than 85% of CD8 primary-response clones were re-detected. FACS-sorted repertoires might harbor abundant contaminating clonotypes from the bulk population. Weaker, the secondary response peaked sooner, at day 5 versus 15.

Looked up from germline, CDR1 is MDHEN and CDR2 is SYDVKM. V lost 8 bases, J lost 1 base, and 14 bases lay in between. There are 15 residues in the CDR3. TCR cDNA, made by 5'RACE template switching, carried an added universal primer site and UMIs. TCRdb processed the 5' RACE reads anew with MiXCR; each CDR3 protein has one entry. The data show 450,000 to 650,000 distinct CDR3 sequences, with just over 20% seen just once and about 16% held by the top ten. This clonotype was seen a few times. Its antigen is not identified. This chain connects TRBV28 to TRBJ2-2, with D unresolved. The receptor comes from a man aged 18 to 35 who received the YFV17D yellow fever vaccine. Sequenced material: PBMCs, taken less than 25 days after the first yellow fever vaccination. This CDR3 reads CASARIRVNTGELFF. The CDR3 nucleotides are TGTGCCAGCGCCAGGATCCGGGTGAACACCGGGGAGCTGTTTTTT.